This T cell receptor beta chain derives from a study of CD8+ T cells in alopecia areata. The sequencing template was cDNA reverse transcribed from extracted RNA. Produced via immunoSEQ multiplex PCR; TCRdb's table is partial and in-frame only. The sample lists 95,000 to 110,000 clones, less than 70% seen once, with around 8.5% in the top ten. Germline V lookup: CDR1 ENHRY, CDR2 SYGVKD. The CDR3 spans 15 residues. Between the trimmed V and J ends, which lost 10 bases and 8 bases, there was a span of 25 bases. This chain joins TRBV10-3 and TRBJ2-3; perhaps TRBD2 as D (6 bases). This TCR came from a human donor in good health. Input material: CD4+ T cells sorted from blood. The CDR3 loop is CATTAGTDAQTTQYF. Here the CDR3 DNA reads TGTGCCACCACGGCCGGGACTGACGCACAGACTACGCAGTATTTT.